A selection of T cell receptor beta chains follows, all from one sample in a study of cytomegalovirus exposure and HLA in healthy donors. TCRdb's copy holds only in-frame clones and misses some; the assay was immunoSEQ multiplex PCR. The table lists some 90,000 clones, around 78% of them singletons, with roughly 0.63% in the top ten. The sample comprised PBMCs. These receptors were obtained from a man aged 25-45 years in good health and CMV-seronegative. CDR3s include the opening cysteine and the closing phenylalanine or tryptophan. D genes are given only for firm matches. Not every row has a clone size; where given, it reads once, few, many or a size class.

J: TRBJ1-1; V: TRBV15; size: -; D: TRBD1; CDR3: CATRRGQGYMNTEAFF; DNA: TGTGCCACCAGAAGGGGACAGGGATACATGAACACTGAAGCTTTCTTT
J: TRBJ1-1; V: TRBV5-5; size: -; D: -; CDR3: CASQSGAHTEAFF; DNA: TGTGCCAGTCAATCAGGGGCTCACACTGAAGCTTTCTTT
J: TRBJ2-2; V: TRBV25-1; size: -; D: TRBD1; CDR3: CASSGDRTGYTGELFF; DNA: TGTGCCAGCAGTGGTGACAGGACAGGGTACACCGGGGAGCTGTTTTTT
J: TRBJ2-3; V: TRBV9; size: -; D: TRBD2; CDR3: CASSVHPGGLDTQYF; DNA: TGTGCCAGCAGCGTACACCCGGGGGGTTTGGATACGCAGTATTTT
J: TRBJ2-3; V: TRBV7-9; size: -; D: TRBD1; CDR3: CASSVPIGQGGTDTQYF; DNA: TGTGCCAGCAGCGTACCGATCGGACAGGGAGGTACAGATACGCAGTATTTT
J: TRBJ2-1; V: TRBV9; size: -; D: TRBD2; CDR3: CASSLPKTSGSRKSYNEQFF; DNA: TGTGCCAGCAGCTTACCAAAGACTAGCGGGAGTCGAAAGTCCTACAATGAGCAGTTCTTC
J: TRBJ1-5; V: TRBV18; size: -; D: -; CDR3: CASSPPSGNQPQHF; DNA: TGTGCCAGCTCACCACCATCCGGGAATCAGCCCCAGCATTTT
J: TRBJ1-1; V: TRBV7-6; size: -; D: -; CDR3: CASSLKGPGQPRYGTEAFF; DNA: TGTGCCAGCAGCTTAAAAGGGCCGGGACAACCTCGGTATGGCACTGAAGCTTTCTTT
J: TRBJ2-2; V: TRBV10-2; size: -; D: TRBD2; CDR3: CASSDLTSGANANTGELFF; DNA: TGCGCCAGCAGTGATCTGACTAGCGGGGCGAACGCGAACACCGGGGAGCTGTTTTTT
J: TRBJ1-3; V: TRBV10-1; size: -; D: TRBD1; CDR3: CASSPGQGTQSPFSGNTIYF; DNA: TGCGCCAGCAGTCCGGGACAGGGGACCCAATCTCCCTTCTCTGGAAACACCATATATTTT
J: TRBJ2-2; V: TRBV27; size: -; D: TRBD2; CDR3: CASSPGLAGGPGTGELFF; DNA: TGTGCCAGCAGTCCGGGACTAGCGGGGGGGCCTGGCACCGGGGAGCTGTTTTTT
J: TRBJ1-1; V: TRBV27; size: -; D: -; CDR3: CASGALAWSEAFF; DNA: TGTGCCAGCGGGGCCCTTGCGTGGTCTGAAGCTTTCTTT
J: TRBJ2-5; V: TRBV10-3; size: once; D: -; CDR3: CAISESGVETQYF; DNA: TGTGCCATCAGTGAGTCAGGGGTCGAGACCCAGTACTTC
J: TRBJ2-1; V: TRBV11-2; size: -; D: TRBD2; CDR3: CASSLGGASGRHEQFF; DNA: TGTGCCAGCAGCTTAGGGGGCGCTAGCGGGAGGCATGAGCAGTTCTTC
J: TRBJ1-2; V: TRBV19; size: -; D: -; CDR3: CASTATGALYGYTF; DNA: TGTGCCAGTACCGCGACAGGAGCCCTTTATGGCTACACCTTC
J: TRBJ1-1; V: TRBV6-1; size: -; D: -; CDR3: CASMGRRAFF; DNA: TGTGCCAGCATGGGCCGTCGAGCTTTCTTT
J: TRBJ2-2; V: TRBV5-4; size: -; D: TRBD2; CDR3: CASSLRAGTSGPGELFF; DNA: TGTGCCAGCAGCTTGCGTGCCGGGACTAGTGGGCCCGGGGAGCTGTTTTTT
J: TRBJ1-2; V: TRBV7-2; size: once; D: -; CDR3: CASSSRQPAKGYTF; DNA: TGTGCCAGCAGCTCCCGACAGCCTGCTAAGGGCTACACCTTC
J: TRBJ2-1; V: TRBV29-1; size: -; D: TRBD1; CDR3: CSVDPTGGSLGEQFF; DNA: TGCAGCGTTGACCCGACAGGGGGATCTTTAGGTGAGCAGTTCTTC
J: TRBJ2-2; V: TRBV2; size: few; D: TRBD2; CDR3: CASSGLTSGIGVRNTGELFF; DNA: TGTGCCAGCAGTGGCTTGACTAGCGGGATAGGCGTACGGAACACCGGGGAGCTGTTTTTT
J: TRBJ1-2; V: TRBV7-6; size: -; D: TRBD1; CDR3: CASSLPGTGGNGYTF; DNA: TGTGCCAGCAGCCTCCCTGGGACAGGGGGAAATGGCTACACCTTC
J: TRBJ2-6; V: TRBV7-3; size: -; D: -; CDR3: CASSLFFREGRESSGANVLTF; DNA: TGTGCCAGCAGCTTATTTTTTCGTGAAGGCCGGGAATCCTCTGGGGCCAACGTCCTGACTTTC
J: TRBJ1-5; V: TRBV6-5; size: -; D: -; CDR3: CASSETFSNQPQHF; DNA: TGTGCCAGCAGTGAAACTTTCAGCAATCAGCCCCAGCATTTT
J: TRBJ2-1; V: TRBV9; size: -; D: TRBD1; CDR3: CASSVTGPANNEQFF; DNA: TGTGCCAGCAGCGTGACAGGGCCGGCTAATAATGAGCAGTTCTTC
J: TRBJ1-2; V: TRBV2; size: once; D: TRBD1; CDR3: CASSATGQRPNNYGYTF; DNA: TGTGCCAGCAGTGCAACGGGACAGAGACCCAATAACTATGGCTACACCTTC
J: TRBJ2-5; V: TRBV7-8; size: -; D: TRBD1; CDR3: CASSPRQGLEETQYF; DNA: TGTGCCAGCAGCCCACGACAGGGTCTAGAAGAGACCCAGTACTTC
J: TRBJ2-1; V: TRBV5-6; size: -; D: -; CDR3: CASSPLGGGGSYNEQFF; DNA: TGTGCCAGCAGTCCGCTCGGGGGAGGGGGCTCCTACAATGAGCAGTTCTTC
J: TRBJ2-3; V: TRBV11-3; size: -; D: TRBD2; CDR3: CASSLFSGGTAVPDTQYF; DNA: TGTGCCAGCAGCTTATTTAGCGGGGGTACAGCAGTCCCAGATACGCAGTATTTT
J: TRBJ1-1; V: TRBV11-2; size: -; D: -; CDR3: CASRLDGGQEAFF; DNA: TGTGCCAGCAGATTAGATGGGGGCCAAGAAGCTTTCTTT
J: TRBJ2-7; V: TRBV7-2; size: -; D: TRBD1; CDR3: CASSRQGIGVRRSYEQYF; DNA: TGTGCCAGCAGCCGACAGGGTATTGGGGTGCGTAGGTCCTACGAGCAGTACTTC
J: TRBJ2-3; V: TRBV19; size: -; D: -; CDR3: CASSVLGKRTDTQYF; DNA: TGTGCCAGTAGTGTACTAGGAAAGCGCACAGATACGCAGTATTTT